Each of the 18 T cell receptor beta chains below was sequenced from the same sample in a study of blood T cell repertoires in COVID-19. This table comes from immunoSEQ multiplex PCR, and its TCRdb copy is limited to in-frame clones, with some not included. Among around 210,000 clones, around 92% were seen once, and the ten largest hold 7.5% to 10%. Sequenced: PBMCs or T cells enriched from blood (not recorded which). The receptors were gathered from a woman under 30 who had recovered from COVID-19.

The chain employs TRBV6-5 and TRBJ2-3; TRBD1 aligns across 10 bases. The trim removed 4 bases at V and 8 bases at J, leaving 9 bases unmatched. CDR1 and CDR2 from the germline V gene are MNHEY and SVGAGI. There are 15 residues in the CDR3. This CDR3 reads CASSSVTGQGSTQYF. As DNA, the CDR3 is TGTGCCAGCAGTTCCGTAACGGGACAGGGGTCTACGCAGTATTTT.

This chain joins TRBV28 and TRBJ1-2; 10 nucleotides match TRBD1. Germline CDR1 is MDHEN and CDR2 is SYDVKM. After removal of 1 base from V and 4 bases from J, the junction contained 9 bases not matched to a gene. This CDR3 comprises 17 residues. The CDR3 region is CASSLFGFWTGGYGYTF. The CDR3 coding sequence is TGTGCCAGCAGTTTATTTGGGTTCTGGACAGGGGGCTATGGCTACACCTTC.

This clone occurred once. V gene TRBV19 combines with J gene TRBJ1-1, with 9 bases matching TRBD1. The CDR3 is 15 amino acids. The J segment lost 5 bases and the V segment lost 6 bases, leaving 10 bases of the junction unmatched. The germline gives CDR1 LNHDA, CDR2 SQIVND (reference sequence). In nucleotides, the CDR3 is TGTGCCAGTAGCCTGACAGGGGGAATACGGACTGAAGCTTTCTTT. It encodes CASSLTGGIRTEAFF. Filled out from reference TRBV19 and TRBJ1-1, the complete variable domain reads DGGITQSPKYLFRKEGQNVTLSCEQNLNHDAMYWYRQDPGQGLRLIYYSQIVNDFQKGDIAEGYSVSREKKESFPLTVTSAQKNPTAFYLCASSLTGGIRTEAFFGQGTRLTVV.

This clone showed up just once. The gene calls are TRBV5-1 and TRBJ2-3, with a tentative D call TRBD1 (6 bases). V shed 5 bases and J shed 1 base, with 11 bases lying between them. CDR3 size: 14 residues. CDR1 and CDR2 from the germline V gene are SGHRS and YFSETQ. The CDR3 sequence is CASSLNRGTDTQYF. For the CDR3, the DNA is TGCGCCAGCAGTTTGAACAGGGGCACAGATACGCAGTATTTT.

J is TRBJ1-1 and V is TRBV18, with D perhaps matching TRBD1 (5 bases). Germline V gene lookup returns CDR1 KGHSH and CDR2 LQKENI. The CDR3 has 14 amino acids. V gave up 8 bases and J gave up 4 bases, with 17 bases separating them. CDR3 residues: CASRRQTYRTEAFF. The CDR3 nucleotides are TGTGCCAGCCGGCGACAGACCTACCGCACTGAAGCTTTCTTT.

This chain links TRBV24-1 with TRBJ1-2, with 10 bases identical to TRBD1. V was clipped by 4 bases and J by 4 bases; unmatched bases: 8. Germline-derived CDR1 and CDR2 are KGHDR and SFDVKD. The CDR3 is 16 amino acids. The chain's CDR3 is CATSEAGTGDVYGYTF. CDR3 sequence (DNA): TGTGCCACCAGTGAGGCCGGGACAGGGGACGTCTATGGCTACACCTTC.

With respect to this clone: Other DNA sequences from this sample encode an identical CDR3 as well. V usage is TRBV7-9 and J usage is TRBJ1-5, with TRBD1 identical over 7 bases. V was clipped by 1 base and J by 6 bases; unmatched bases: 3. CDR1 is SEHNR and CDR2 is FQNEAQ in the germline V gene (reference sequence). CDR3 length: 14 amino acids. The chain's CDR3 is CASSLEGGGQPQHF. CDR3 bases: TGTGCCAGCAGCTTAGAAGGGGGCGGTCAGCCCCAGCATTTT.

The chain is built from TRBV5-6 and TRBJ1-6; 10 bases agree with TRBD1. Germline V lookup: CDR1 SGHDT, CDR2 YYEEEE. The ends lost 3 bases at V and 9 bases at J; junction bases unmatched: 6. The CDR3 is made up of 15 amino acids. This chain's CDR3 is CASSSGQGRISPLHF. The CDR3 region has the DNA TGTGCCAGCAGCTCGGGACAGGGGCGGATTTCACCCCTCCACTTT.

This chain's CDR3 is CASSESPGQTNQPQHF. In nucleotides, the CDR3 is TGTGCCAGCAGTGAATCCCCAGGACAGACTAATCAGCCCCAGCATTTT. This sequence joins TRBV25-1 and TRBJ1-5, with a tentative D call TRBD1 (6 bases). Germline V lookup: CDR1 MGHDK, CDR2 SYGVNS. The CDR3 loop spans 16 amino acids. Trimming shortened V by 1 base and J by 4 bases, and 14 bases separated the two germline ends.

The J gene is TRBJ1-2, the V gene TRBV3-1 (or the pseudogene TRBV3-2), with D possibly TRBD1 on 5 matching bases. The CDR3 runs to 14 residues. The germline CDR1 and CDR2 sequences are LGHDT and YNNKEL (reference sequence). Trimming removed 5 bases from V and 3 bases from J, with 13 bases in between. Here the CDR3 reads CASSSRTLYYGYTF. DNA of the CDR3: TGTGCCAGCAGCTCCAGGACACTCTACTATGGCTACACCTTC.

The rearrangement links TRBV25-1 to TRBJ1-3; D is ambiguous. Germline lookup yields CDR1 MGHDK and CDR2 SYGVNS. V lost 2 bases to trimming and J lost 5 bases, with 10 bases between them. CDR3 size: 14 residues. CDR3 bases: TGTGCCAGCAGTGAAGGAAGTGGGCGAAACACCATATATTTT. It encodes CASSEGSGRNTIYF.

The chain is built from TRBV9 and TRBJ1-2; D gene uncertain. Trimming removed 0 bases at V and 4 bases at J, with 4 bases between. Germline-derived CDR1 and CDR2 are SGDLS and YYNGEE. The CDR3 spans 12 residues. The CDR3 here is CASSVDGYGYTF. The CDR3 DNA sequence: TGTGCCAGCAGCGTAGACGGCTATGGCTACACCTTC.

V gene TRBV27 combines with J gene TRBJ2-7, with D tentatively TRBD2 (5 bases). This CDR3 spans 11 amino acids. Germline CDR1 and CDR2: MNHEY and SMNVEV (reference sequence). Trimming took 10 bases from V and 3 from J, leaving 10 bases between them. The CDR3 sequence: CATRGFYEQYF. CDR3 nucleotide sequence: TGTGCCACCCGGGGATTCTACGAGCAGTACTTC.

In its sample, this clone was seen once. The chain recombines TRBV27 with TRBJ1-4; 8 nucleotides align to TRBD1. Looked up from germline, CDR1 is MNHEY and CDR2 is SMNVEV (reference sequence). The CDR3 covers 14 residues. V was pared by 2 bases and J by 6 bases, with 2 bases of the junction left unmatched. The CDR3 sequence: CASSLNRGDEKLFF. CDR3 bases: TGTGCCAGCAGTTTAAACAGGGGGGATGAAAAACTGTTTTTT.

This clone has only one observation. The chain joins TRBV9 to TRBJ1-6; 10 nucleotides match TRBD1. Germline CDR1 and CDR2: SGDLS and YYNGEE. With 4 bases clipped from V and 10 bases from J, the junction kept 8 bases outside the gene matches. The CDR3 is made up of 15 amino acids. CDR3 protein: CASSPSGTGVSPLHF. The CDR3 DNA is TGTGCCAGCAGCCCATCCGGGACAGGGGTCTCACCCCTCCACTTT.

The CDR3 DNA reads as TGTGCCAGCAGCCTGGCGAAAGCCGAAGACACTGAAGCTTTCTTT. It translates to CASSLAKAEDTEAFF. The chain is built from TRBV5-4 and TRBJ1-1; D is undetermined. The V end lost 4 bases, the J end lost 3 bases, and 16 bases lay between the germline ends. From germline, CDR1 is SGHNT and CDR2 YYREEE (reference sequence). The CDR3 consists of 15 residues.

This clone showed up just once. DNA of the CDR3: TGTGCCAGCAGCTTGCCAGGGATCTTCAATCAGCCCCAGCATTTT. This codes for CASSLPGIFNQPQHF. The rearrangement uses TRBV7-2 and TRBJ1-5, with a possible D match to TRBD1 (5 bases). The CDR3 runs to 15 residues. From germline, CDR1 is SGHTA and CDR2 FQGNSA. Trimming left V 3 bases short and J 3 bases short, with 12 bases between.

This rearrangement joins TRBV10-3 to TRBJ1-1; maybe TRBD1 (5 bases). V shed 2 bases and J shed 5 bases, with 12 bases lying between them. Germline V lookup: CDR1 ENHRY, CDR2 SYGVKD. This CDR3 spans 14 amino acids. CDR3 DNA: TGTGCCATCAGTGAGGCCAGGGAAAAAACTGAAGCTTTCTTT. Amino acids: CAISEAREKTEAFF.